The clone carrying this TCR beta chain was seen just once. Seattle patient enrollment occurred during active infection, with longitudinal follow-up thereafter. This sample was taken from a study of blood T cell repertoires in COVID-19. The ends were cut back, 4 bases at V and 1 base at J, with 9 bases in the middle. Per germline, CDR1 KGHDR and CDR2 SFDVKD. The CDR3 length is 14 residues. Per the original methods: Amplification with reference gene primers provided the estimates of nucleated cell counts. Profiled with immunoSEQ multiplex PCR; TCRdb holds only in-frame clones, not every one. D and trimming were read from the DNA, whereas the V and J calls and clone size are those reported in that table. Here the sample spans some 390,000 clones, more than 75% being singletons.

The TCR comes from a woman aged 55 to 70 with COVID-19, enrolled during active disease. Sample: peripheral blood. The chain combines TRBV24-1 with TRBJ1-2, with D possibly matching TRBD1 (5 bases). CDR3 in DNA: TGTGCCACCAGTGAAGTACAGGTTAACTATGGCTACACCTTC. Its protein product is CATSEVQVNYGYTF.